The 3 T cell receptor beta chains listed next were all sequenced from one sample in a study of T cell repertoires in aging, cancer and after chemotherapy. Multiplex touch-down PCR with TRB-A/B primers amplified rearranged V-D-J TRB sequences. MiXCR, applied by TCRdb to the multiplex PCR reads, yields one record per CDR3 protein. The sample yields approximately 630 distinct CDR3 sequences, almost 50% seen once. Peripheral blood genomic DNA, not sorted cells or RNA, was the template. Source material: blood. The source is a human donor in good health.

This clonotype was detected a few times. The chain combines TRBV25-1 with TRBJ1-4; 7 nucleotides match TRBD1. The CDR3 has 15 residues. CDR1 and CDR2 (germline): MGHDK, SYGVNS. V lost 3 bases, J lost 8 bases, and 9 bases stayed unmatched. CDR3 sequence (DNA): TGTGCCAGCAGTGATGACAGGGAGGTCGTCGAAAAACTGTTTTTT. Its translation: CASSDDREVVEKLFF.

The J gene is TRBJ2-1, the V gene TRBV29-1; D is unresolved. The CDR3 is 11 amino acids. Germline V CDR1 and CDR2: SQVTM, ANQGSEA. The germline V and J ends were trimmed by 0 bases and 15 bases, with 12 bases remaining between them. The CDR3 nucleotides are TGCAGCGTTGAAGACCAGGTGGTTCGGTTCTTC. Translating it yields CSVEDQVVRFF.

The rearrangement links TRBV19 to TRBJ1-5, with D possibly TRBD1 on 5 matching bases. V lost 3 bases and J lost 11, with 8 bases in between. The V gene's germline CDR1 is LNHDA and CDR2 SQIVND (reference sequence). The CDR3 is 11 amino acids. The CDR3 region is CASSIGTTQHF. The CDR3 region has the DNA TGTGCCAGTAGTATCGGGACTACCCAGCATTTT.